This TCR beta chain was retrieved from a study of blood T cell repertoires in COVID-19. At the level of the study: Material from acute and convalescent COVID-19 was sourced from the United States, Italy and Spain.

V trimming: 11 bases; J trimming: 4 bases; junction bases outside the gene matches: 10. The CDR3 runs to 13 residues. Germline V lookup: CDR1 LNHDA, CDR2 SQIVND (reference sequence). Assay used: immunoSEQ multiplex PCR; TCRdb lists only in-frame clones, some missing. The sample includes about 400,000 clones, roughly 86% of them seen just once. The chain links TRBV19 to TRBJ2-7, with 8 bases identical to TRBD1. This TCR derives from a woman between 40 and 55 years old with acute COVID-19. The material sequenced was PBMCs or T cells enriched from blood (not recorded which). CDR3 DNA: TGTGCCTCCGCCCGGACAGGGTATTACGAGCAGTACTTC. It yields the protein CASARTGYYEQYF.